This T cell receptor (beta chain) was recorded in a study of blood T cell repertoires in COVID-19. The germline V gene has CDR1 MNHEY and CDR2 SVGEGT. Trimming took 0 bases from V and 14 from J, leaving 10 bases between them. There are 11 residues in the CDR3. Sequencing was performed with immunoSEQ multiplex PCR; in TCRdb, only in-frame clones are kept and a portion is missing. The data show roughly 66,000 clones, about nine tenths seen once. This sequence was found in a human donor with active COVID-19. The donor label of this sample is uncertain. Material for sequencing was peripheral blood. The chain employs TRBV6-2 or TRBV6-3 and TRBJ2-5; D unclear. The CDR3 DNA follows: TGTGCCAGCAGTTACTCGCCAGTAACATACTTC. Encoded protein: CASSYSPVTYF.